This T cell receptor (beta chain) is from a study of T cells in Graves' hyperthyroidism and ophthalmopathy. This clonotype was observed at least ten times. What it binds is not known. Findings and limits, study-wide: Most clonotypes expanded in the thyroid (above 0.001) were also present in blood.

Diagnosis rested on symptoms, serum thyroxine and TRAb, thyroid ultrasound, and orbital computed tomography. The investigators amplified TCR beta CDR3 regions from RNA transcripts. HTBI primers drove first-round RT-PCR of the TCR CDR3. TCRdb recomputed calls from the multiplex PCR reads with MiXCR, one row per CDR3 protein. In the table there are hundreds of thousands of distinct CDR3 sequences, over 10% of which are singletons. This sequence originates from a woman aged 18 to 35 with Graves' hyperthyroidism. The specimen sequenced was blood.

The CDR3 coding sequence is TGTGCCTGGAGTCCAGGGAACTATGGCTACACCTTC. As protein: CAWSPGNYGYTF. The chain carries TRBV30 and TRBJ1-2; D perhaps matches TRBD1 (5 bases). The CDR3 runs 12 residues. Trimming stripped 2 bases from V and 2 bases from J, with 6 bases between. Looked up from germline, CDR1 is GTSNPN and CDR2 is SVGIG (reference sequence).